This T cell receptor (beta chain) came from a study of shared clonotypes between healthy human individuals. Study-wide context: Aged between 18 and 49, the donors were a couple of women and a few men.

The repertoire was sequenced with immunoSEQ multiplex PCR; TCRdb's copy has only in-frame clones and lacks some. The table has a few million clones, about 92% seen once. General study findings and limits: Naive subsets typically showed greater estimated richness than memory subsets. Inspection by rarefaction showed sorted-subset sequencing to be incomplete despite large depth.

This CDR3 is 14 amino acids long. Germline V gene sequence: CDR1 ENHRY, CDR2 SYGVKD. V lost 2 bases, J lost 10 bases, and 17 bases lay in between. With respect to this clone: Its antigen is unknown.

This chain uses TRBV10-3 with TRBJ1-1; tentative D call: TRBD1 (5 bases). The sample was naive CD4+ T cells sorted from blood. The subset was: CD45RA+ positively selected. The TCR sequence derives from a man aged 18 to 30 in good health. In DNA, the CDR3 is TGTGCCATCAGTGAGCTGGGGGGAAATCGGGTAGCTTTCTTT. Protein: CAISELGGNRVAFF.